This TCR beta chain stems from a study of naive and memory T cell subsets (dated 2017 in TCRdb). For the wider study: The figure summarizing the skin biopsy and whole blood samples listed about 10 blood donors, 7 tuberculin skin test biopsies and 3 saline control biopsies. Skin biopsies were taken from tuberculin skin test sites or from saline-injected control sites and were processed for RNA extraction as described before. PCR2 was typically a SYBR Green qPCR stopped at a set threshold; low-input samples could instead use end-point PCR (roughly 6 cycles).

The sample holds a few counts of this clonotype. Its antigen remains undetermined. No much larger clone exists at a distance of one base, and base qualities are not known. Library preparation employed UMI-ligation and nested PCR. For the blood and skin samples, reverse transcription of TCR RNA was done with SuperScript IV along with alpha and beta constant region primers. The ligated cDNA was amplified in four rounds of PCR with nested alpha and beta constant region primers together with the SP2 primer. Using T4 RNA ligase 1, an oligonucleotide carrying both the Illumina SP2 primer and a UMI was ligated onto the 3' end of the cDNA. To prevent hairpin formation, the 12-nucleotide UMI was made up of two random hexamers with an eight-base spacer between them. From the second PCR onward, TCR alpha and beta chain libraries were processed separately, and dual indexing was applied for multiplexing. After pooling, the indexed libraries were analyzed by capillary electrophoresis and sequenced on either an Illumina MiSeq or NextSeq. PhiX DNA at roughly 4.5-7.5% was added to the libraries to raise base diversity and improve cluster recognition. The paper's data handling went like this. Demultiplexor pulled UMIs out of read 2, joined the UMIs with the TCR sequence from read 1, and separated reads according to sample indices. V and J genes and V-J junctions were identified by Decombinator, and each TCR was assigned a five-part identifier that included V and J deletions. Collapsinator relied on UMIs to correct both sequencing errors and PCR amplification heterogeneity, producing a UMI-based abundance for each TCR. CDR3Translator turned identifiers into nucleotide sequence, translated that sequence into amino acids, and pulled out CDR3 regions based on terminal motifs. Error-corrected counts of alpha and beta TCRs from blood and skin were compared after being normalized to the amount of input RNA. TCRdb reprocessing: public reads trimmed at Q25 with fastp, clones called with MiXCR, in-frame beta chains kept. Every CDR3 protein is listed once, alongside the most common genes and DNA of its rows. The authors' filters were not applied to this entry. This sample holds roughly 18,000 distinct CDR3 sequences; 9.5% were observed only once. Around 7% of the sample comes from the top ten.

The germline ends are 4 bases apart after V is trimmed by 2 bases and J by 1 base. The cysteine opens and the phenylalanine closes a CDR3 of 13 amino acids. The DNA shown is the 39-base CDR3, in frame from base 1. What the research found in general, with its limitations: The potential sensitivity of the RNA-based method to TCR transcript changes with T cell activation and differentiation was acknowledged. Both types of skin biopsy reportedly yielded TCR sequences, though far more TCRs came from tuberculin skin test sites. The higher numbers of TCRs at tuberculin skin test sites were interpreted as T cell infiltration of a delayed type IV hypersensitivity reaction. The paper did not give details on skin biopsy collection and RNA processing but referred to earlier studies for those details.

In the paper's terms, the treatment or condition label means: skin biopsy from PPD injection site in Mantoux-positive individual. Total RNA was used without cell sorting and was treated with RQ1 DNase before reverse transcription, with a target input of roughly 1 to 1,100 ng. A robust, sensitive protocol for the amplification, sequencing and analysis of TCRs was described in the study, in which 3' ligation of a UMI-containing oligonucleotide to TCR cDNA was used. Tuberculin skin test biopsies were obtained from sites injected with PPD in individuals who had a positive Mantoux test. Libraries were prepared from skin biopsies and whole blood to test how robust the pipeline was in samples where T cells are a minority population.

This sequence originates from an adult in good health. Recombination joined TRBV12-3 or TRBV12-4 with TRBJ2-3, with the D gene not confidently named. Sample: skin, taken from a tuberculin skin test site. The base sequence is TGTGCCAGCAGTTTAAGCGGCACAGATACGCAGTATTTT. Translated, this is CASSLSGTDTQYF.